The 8 T cell receptor beta chains below all came from one sample that was sequenced in a study of T and B cells in COVID-19 patients. From blood, 250-500 ng of genomic DNA served as TRB template. TRB rearrangements were amplified by multiplex PCR with BIOMED2 TRB-A/B primers. One entry per CDR3 protein, called by TCRdb with MiXCR from the multiplex PCR reads. The table shows roughly 8,100 distinct CDR3 sequences, with approximately 30% occurring only once. The material sequenced was blood. The origin of the receptors is a human donor with active COVID-19.

Sample share makes this clonotype medium-sized. This rearrangement joins TRBV29-1 to TRBJ1-1; 8 bases are a match to TRBD1. The trim removed 2 bases at V and 4 bases at J, leaving 3 bases unmatched. Germline-derived CDR1 and CDR2 are SQVTM and ANQGSEA. The length of the CDR3 is 13 residues. CDR3 region: CSVERDRGTEAFF. In DNA, the CDR3 is TGCAGCGTTGAAAGAGACAGGGGCACTGAAGCTTTCTTT. Full variable domain (outside the CDR3, taken from reference TRBV29-1 and TRBJ1-1): SAVISQKPSRDICQRGTSLTIQCQVDSQVTMMFWYRQQPGQSLTLIATANQGSEATYESGFVIDKFPISRPNLTFSTLTVSNMSPEDSSIYLCSVERDRGTEAFFGQGTRLTVV.

V gene TRBV5-6 combines with J gene TRBJ1-6; 10 bases map to TRBD1. J was trimmed by 5 bases and V by 2 bases; bases with no gene match: 13. In germline, CDR1 is SGHDT, CDR2 YYEEEE. CDR3 length equals 19 residues. CDR3 amino acids: CASSLVFTRGTGDNSPLHF. The DNA of the CDR3 is TGTGCCAGCAGCTTAGTATTTACCAGGGGGACAGGGGATAATTCACCCCTCCACTTT.

In this sample, this clonotype turned up a few times. The chain uses TRBV12-3 or TRBV12-4 and TRBJ2-1, with 12 bases fitting TRBD1. J was trimmed by 9 bases and V by 5 bases; bases with no gene match: 14. The CDR3 consists of 17 residues. The CDR3 is CASSPGTGGSSAAEQFF. The DNA of the CDR3 is TGTGCCAGCAGTCCAGGGACAGGGGGCTCGTCGGCGGCTGAGCAGTTCTTC.

The chain recombines TRBV4-3 with TRBJ1-5; no clear D gene. This CDR3 spans 15 amino acids. V lost 9 bases and J lost 3, with 18 bases in between. Germline assignment: CDR1 LGHNA and CDR2 YSLEER. This chain's CDR3 is CASPSRRANNQPQHF. The CDR3 region has the DNA TGCGCCAGTCCCAGTAGGAGGGCGAACAATCAGCCCCAGCATTTT.

V gene TRBV6-2 or TRBV6-3 combines with J gene TRBJ1-1, with TRBD1 matching over 7 bases. The V and J ends lost 7 bases and 6 bases, in that order; junction bases with no gene match: 8. Germline V gives CDR1 MNHEY, CDR2 SVGEGT. CDR3 length: 13 residues. Here the CDR3 reads CASNDRERSEAFF. CDR3 nucleotide sequence: TGTGCCAGCAATGACAGGGAAAGGTCTGAAGCTTTCTTT.

This clonotype was detected a few times. The rearrangement links TRBV19 to TRBJ1-3; possibly TRBD1 for D (5 bases). The CDR3 extends over 14 amino acids. Trimming took 6 bases from V and 0 from J, leaving 9 bases between them. Germline-derived CDR1 and CDR2 are LNHDA and SQIVND (reference sequence). The CDR3 spells CASRPGSSGNTIYF. The CDR3 coding sequence is TGTGCCAGTAGACCAGGGTCCTCTGGAAACACCATATATTTT.

Of note for this clonotype: It may be a read error: a sequence one base away is much more abundant. V gene TRBV19 combines with J gene TRBJ1-2; TRBD1 matches at 7 bases. Germline V gene data show CDR1 as LNHDA and CDR2 as SQIVND (reference sequence). The CDR3 has 14 amino acids. The CDR3 DNA follows: TGTGCCTGTAGTATGGGTAGGGGGCGCGCCGGCTACACCTTC. Amino acid sequence: CACSMGRGRAGYTF. The full variable domain, completed using reference TRBV19 and TRBJ1-2, is DGGITQSPKYLFRKEGQNVTLSCEQNLNHDAMYWYRQDPGQGLRLIYYSQIVNDFQKGDIAEGYSVSREKKESFPLTVTSAQKNPTAFYLCACSMGRGRAGYTFGSGTRLTVV.

This clonotype was recorded a few times. The chain joins TRBV5-4 to TRBJ2-7; no reliable D call. The CDR3 is 12 amino acids. With 0 bases removed from V and 6 bases from J, the gap between germline ends came to 7 bases. Germline values: CDR1 SGHNT, CDR2 YYREEE (reference sequence). The DNA of the CDR3 is TGTGCCAGCAGCTTGGAAGGTTTCGAGCAGTACTTC. Encoded protein: CASSLEGFEQYF. The full variable domain, in which reference TRBV5-4 and TRBJ2-7 provide the parts outside the CDR3, is ETGVTQSPTHLIKTRGQQVTLRCSSQSGHNTVSWYQQALGQGPQFIFQYYREEENGRGNFPPRFSGLQFPNYSSELNVNALELDDSALYLCASSLEGFEQYFGPGTRLTVT.